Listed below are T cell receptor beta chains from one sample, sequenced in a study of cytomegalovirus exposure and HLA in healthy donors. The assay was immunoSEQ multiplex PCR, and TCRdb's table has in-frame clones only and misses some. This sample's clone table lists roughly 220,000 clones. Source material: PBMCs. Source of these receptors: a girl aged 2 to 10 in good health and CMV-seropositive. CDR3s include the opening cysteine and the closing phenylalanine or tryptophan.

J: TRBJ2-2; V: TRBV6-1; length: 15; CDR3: CASSDLTGGAGELFF
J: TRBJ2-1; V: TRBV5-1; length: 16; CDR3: CASSLPLAEPYNEQFF
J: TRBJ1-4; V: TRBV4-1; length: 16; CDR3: CASSKEGGQVLVKLFF
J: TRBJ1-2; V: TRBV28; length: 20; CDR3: CASSSVGAGRGKGSNYGYTF
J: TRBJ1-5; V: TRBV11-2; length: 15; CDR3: CASSPGTRGDQPQHF
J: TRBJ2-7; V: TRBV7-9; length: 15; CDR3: CASSPHDRASYEQYF
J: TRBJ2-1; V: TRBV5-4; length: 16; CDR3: CASSYGGLAGVDEQFF
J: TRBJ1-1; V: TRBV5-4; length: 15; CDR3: CASSLAGARNTEAFF
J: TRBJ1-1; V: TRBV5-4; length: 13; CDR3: CASGPRGRPEAFF
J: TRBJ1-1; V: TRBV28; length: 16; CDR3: CASRVGDREVVTEAFF
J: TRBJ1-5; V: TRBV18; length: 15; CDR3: CASSPGEGHNQPQHF
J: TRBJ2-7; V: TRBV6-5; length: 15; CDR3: CASSYSRDSSYEQYF
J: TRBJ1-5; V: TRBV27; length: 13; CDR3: CASSPKRNQPQHF
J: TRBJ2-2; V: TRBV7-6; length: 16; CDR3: CASSSGAGTGAGELFF
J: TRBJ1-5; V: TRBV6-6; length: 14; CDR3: CASSADRGDQPQHF
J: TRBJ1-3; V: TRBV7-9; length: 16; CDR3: CASSFGSRGTGNTIYF
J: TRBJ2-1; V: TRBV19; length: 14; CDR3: CASTSGSSYNEQFF
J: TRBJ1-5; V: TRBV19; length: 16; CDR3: CASSIGRGGGGQPQHF
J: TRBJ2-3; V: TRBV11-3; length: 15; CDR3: CASSPEGGAGGTQYF
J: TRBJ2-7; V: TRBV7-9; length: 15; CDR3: CASSLARVLSYEQYF
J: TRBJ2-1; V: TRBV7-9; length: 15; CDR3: CASQPRSGVDNEQFF
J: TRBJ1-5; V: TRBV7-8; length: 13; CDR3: CASSLGRVQPQHF
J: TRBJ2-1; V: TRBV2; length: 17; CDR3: CASSEASSGSFYNEQFF
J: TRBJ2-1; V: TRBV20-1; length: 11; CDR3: CSARTSSEQFF
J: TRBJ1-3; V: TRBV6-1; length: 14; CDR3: CASRGTGSGNTIYF
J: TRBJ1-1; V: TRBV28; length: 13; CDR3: CASSLSSRAEAFF
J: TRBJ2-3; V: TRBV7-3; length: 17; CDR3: CASSSHPGQGITDTQYF
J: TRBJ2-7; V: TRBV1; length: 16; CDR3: CTSSQGPLAGLYEQYF
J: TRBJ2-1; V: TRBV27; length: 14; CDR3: CASSRLAGMDEQFF
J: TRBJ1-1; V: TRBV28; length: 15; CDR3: CASSLYAGGTTEAFF
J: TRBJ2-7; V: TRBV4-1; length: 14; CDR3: CASSQERGRYEQYF
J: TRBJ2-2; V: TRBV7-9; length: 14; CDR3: CASSLNRETGELFF